This T cell receptor beta chain was sequenced in a study of blood T cell repertoires in COVID-19. V was clipped by 1 base and J by 4 bases, with 8 bases between them. Looked up from germline, CDR1 is SGHVS and CDR2 is FQNEAQ. CDR3 length equals 14 residues. Under the authors' procedure: It was from reference gene primer amplification that nucleated cell counts were estimated. Using immunoSEQ multiplex PCR, the repertoire was profiled, and TCRdb retains in-frame clones only, with some absent. V, J and clone size are those of that table, while D and trimming were read from the DNA. The sample includes roughly 150,000 clones, around 80% of them seen just once.

The sequenced sample was PBMCs or T cells enriched from blood (not recorded which). V usage is TRBV7-8 and J usage is TRBJ1-3, with D hard to call. The clonotype originates from a woman in her 50s who had recovered from COVID-19. This CDR3 reads CASSLGVGGNTIYF. In DNA form, the CDR3 reads TGTGCCAGCAGCTTAGGAGTCGGGGGAAACACCATATATTTT.